One and the same sample provided the 28 T cell receptor beta chains below, sequenced in a study of cytomegalovirus exposure and HLA in healthy donors (dated by TCRdb to 2015 to 2018). Libraries were prepared through the immunoSEQ multiplex PCR assay. For the multiplex PCR, a mixture combining 60 forward primers for TCR Vbeta segments and 13 reverse primers for TCR Jbeta segments was used. TCRdb took this table from immuneACCESS and kept in-frame rearrangements with V and J called. Such tables lack part of the clones; where checked against another copy, unresolved V genes explain under half of the gap, and the rest is unexplained. The sample data list some 130,000 clones, and roughly three quarters of these were observed just once. The ten largest clonotypes hold about 3.4% of the sample. The sequenced sample was PBMCs. The source is a man aged 35 to 55 in good health and CMV-seronegative.

The CDR3 nucleotides read TGTGCCAGCTCTATTGGGGGGGAGAGCAAAAACATTCAGTACTTC. This translates into CASSIGGESKNIQYF. The rearrangement uses TRBV7-9 and TRBJ2-4; 7 bases are a match to TRBD2. This CDR3 contains 15 residues. CDR1 SEHNR and CDR2 FQNEAQ come from the germline V gene (reference sequence). V lost 8 bases to trimming and J lost 3 bases; unmatched junction nucleotides: 10.

The chain is built from TRBV28 and TRBJ2-7; D gene ambiguous. Germline CDR1 is MDHEN and CDR2 is SYDVKM. V was clipped by 6 bases and J by 5 bases, with 20 bases between them. CDR3 length equals 15 residues. CDR3 DNA: TGTGCCAGCAGGTCCCAGGTATCAGAAGCTGACGAGCAGTACTTC. This gives the protein CASRSQVSEADEQYF.

With regard to this clone: This same CDR3 is encoded by further DNA sequences in the sample. V and J are TRBV5-1 and TRBJ2-5; tentative D call: TRBD2 (5 bases). Per germline, CDR1 SGHRS and CDR2 YFSETQ. The CDR3 sequence is 13 residues long. V was shortened by 4 bases and J by 5 bases, with 12 bases between the two germline ends. CDR3 region: CASSPGGGETQYF. In DNA, the CDR3 is TGCGCCAGCAGCCCTGGAGGAGGTGAGACCCAGTACTTC.

V gene TRBV21-1 combines with J gene TRBJ2-2; the table names TRBD1, a call not compared with the DNA. TRBV21-1 has pseudogene status. There are 14 residues in the CDR3. The CDR3 sequence: CASSKAWQTGELFF. DNA for the CDR3: TGTGCCAGCAGCAAAGCTTGGCAGACCGGGGAGCTGTTTTTT.

J is TRBJ1-2 and V is TRBV9, with 8 bases that match TRBD1. The CDR3 is 15 amino acids. CDR1 SGDLS and CDR2 YYNGEE come from the germline V gene. The V segment lost 0 bases and the J segment 2 bases; nucleotides outside the gene matches: 3. CDR3 residues: CASSVAGGENYGYTF. In nucleotides, the CDR3 is TGTGCCAGCAGCGTAGCAGGGGGCGAGAACTATGGCTACACCTTC.

This chain links TRBV19 with TRBJ2-7; perhaps TRBD1 as D (6 bases). Per the germline V gene, CDR1 is LNHDA and CDR2 is SQIVND (reference sequence). The CDR3 is 13 residues long. The ends were cut back, 4 bases at V and 3 bases at J, with 10 bases in the middle. The CDR3: CASSNGQSYEQYF. CDR3 sequence (DNA): TGTGCCAGTAGTAATGGACAGAGCTACGAGCAGTACTTC.

The chain couples TRBV4-1 to TRBJ2-7; 8 nucleotides match TRBD1. Looked up from germline, CDR1 is MGHRA and CDR2 is YSYEKL. V gave up 0 bases and J gave up 3 bases; unmatched junction bases: 4. The CDR3 extends over 15 amino acids. The CDR3 sequence: CASSQDRTGGYEQYF. As DNA, the CDR3 is TGCGCCAGCAGCCAAGACAGAACAGGGGGCTACGAGCAGTACTTC.

This chain connects TRBV19 to TRBJ2-7; 7 nucleotides agree with TRBD1. The CDR3 covers 15 residues. With 5 bases clipped from V and 2 bases from J, the junction kept 9 bases outside the gene matches. CDR1 is LNHDA and CDR2 is SQIVND in the germline V gene (reference sequence). CDR3 sequence (DNA): TGTGCCAGTAGTTCAGCCGGGACAGCACCCTACGAGCAGTACTTC. Amino acid sequence: CASSSAGTAPYEQYF.

This chain connects TRBV4-2 to TRBJ2-5, with D perhaps matching TRBD2 (6 bases). Germline V lookup: CDR1 LGHNA, CDR2 YNFKEQ. V lost 6 bases to trimming and J lost 4 bases, with 24 bases between them. The CDR3 contains 17 residues. CDR3 protein: CASSPNPRTIERETQYF. DNA of the CDR3: TGTGCCAGCAGTCCAAACCCCCGGACTATCGAGAGAGAGACCCAGTACTTC.

The V and J genes are TRBV5-1 and TRBJ1-1; 8 nucleotides align to TRBD1. The CDR3 totals 13 residues. With V trimmed by 2 bases and J by 5 bases, 2 bases remained unmatched. Per germline, CDR1 SGHRS and CDR2 YFSETQ. The CDR3 coding sequence is TGCGCCAGCAGCTTCGACAGGGGTACTGAAGCTTTCTTT. The encoded protein is CASSFDRGTEAFF.

V gene TRBV6-6 combines with J gene TRBJ1-1, with 8 bases that match TRBD1. From germline, CDR1 is MNHNY and CDR2 SVGAGI (reference sequence). This CDR3 has 14 residues. V was pared by 6 bases and J by 1 base, with 4 bases of the junction left unmatched. CDR3 nucleotide sequence: TGTGCCAGCAGGTGGGACAGGCGGAACACTGAAGCTTTCTTT. It encodes CASRWDRRNTEAFF.

The chain is built from TRBV6-5 and TRBJ1-2, with a possible D match to TRBD1 (5 bases). Germline loops: CDR1 MNHEY, CDR2 SVGAGI. This CDR3 has 14 amino acids. With 8 bases removed from V and 1 base from J, the gap between germline ends came to 14 bases. This CDR3 is CASLTFRDNYGYTF. In nucleotides, the CDR3 is TGTGCCAGCTTGACCTTCAGGGATAACTATGGCTACACCTTC.

V usage is TRBV5-4 and J usage is TRBJ2-7, with D perhaps TRBD2 (5 bases). Germline CDR1 and CDR2: SGHNT and YYREEE (reference sequence). CDR3 size: 14 residues. V was shortened by 0 bases and J by 2 bases, with 9 bases between the two germline ends. CDR3 sequence (DNA): TGTGCCAGCAGCTTGGCCGGAGGCGCCTACGAGCAGTACTTC. It encodes CASSLAGGAYEQYF. Based on the CDR3 plus reference TRBV5-4 and TRBJ2-7, the full variable domain is ETGVTQSPTHLIKTRGQQVTLRCSSQSGHNTVSWYQQALGQGPQFIFQYYREEENGRGNFPPRFSGLQFPNYSSELNVNALELDDSALYLCASSLAGGAYEQYFGPGTRLTVT.

Comment on this clone: The sample holds other DNA sequences that translate to the same CDR3. The chain has TRBV10-3 and TRBJ1-5, with no clear D. The CDR3 runs 18 residues. V was trimmed by 5 bases and J by 0 bases, leaving 20 bases between them. CDR1 is ENHRY and CDR2 is SYGVKD in the germline V gene. The CDR3 region has the DNA TGTGCCATCAGTCCAACATTCGTGAGGCAAACTAGCAATCAGCCCCAGCATTTT. Encoded protein: CAISPTFVRQTSNQPQHF.

The chain couples TRBV13 to TRBJ1-1, with D tentatively TRBD1 (6 bases). Trimming took off 5 bases at V and 5 bases at J, with 15 bases between the two ends. Germline loops: CDR1 PRHDT, CDR2 FYEKMQ (reference sequence). CDR3 size: 14 residues. In nucleotides, the CDR3 is TGTGCCAGCAGCCTTGGAGGGGGGGCAACTGAAGCTTTCTTT. Encoded protein: CASSLGGGATEAFF.

This clone was detected only a few times. The chain links TRBV5-1 to TRBJ2-5; TRBD1 matches 7 bases. CDR3 length: 15 amino acids. Germline trimming cut 3 bases from V and 0 bases from J; bases unmatched to any gene: 5. CDR1 is SGHRS and CDR2 is YFSETQ in the germline V gene. The CDR3 region has the DNA TGCGCCAGCAGCTCGACAGGGCGGTACCAAGAGACCCAGTACTTC. Its translation: CASSSTGRYQETQYF.

This chain uses TRBV7-9 with TRBJ1-6; tentatively, D is TRBD1 (6 bases). The CDR3 is 17 amino acids. The V end was cut by 6 bases, the J end by 0 bases, with 15 bases between. CDR1 SEHNR and CDR2 FQNEAQ come from the germline V gene (reference sequence). The CDR3 nucleotides read TGTGCCAGCAGTTCCGGGACAACAGACTCCTATAATTCACCCCTCCACTTT. Protein: CASSSGTTDSYNSPLHF.

V usage is TRBV30 and J usage is TRBJ1-5; TRBD1 aligns across 7 bases. After removal of 2 bases from V and 2 bases from J, the junction contained 9 bases not matched to a gene. The germline V gene encodes CDR1 GTSNPN and CDR2 SVGIG (reference sequence). The length of the CDR3 is 16 residues. CDR3 coding DNA: TGTGCCTGGAGTAAATCGGGACAGTTCCGCAATCAGCCCCAGCATTTT. It encodes CAWSKSGQFRNQPQHF.

The chain couples TRBV14 to TRBJ2-7; 12 nucleotides agree with TRBD2. V shed 4 bases, J shed 0 bases, and the junction held 4 bases outside the gene matches. The germline gives CDR1 SGHDN, CDR2 FVKESK. The CDR3 is 16 amino acids. The CDR3 sequence: CASSPLAGGLSYEQYF. The CDR3 nucleotides are TGTGCCAGCAGCCCACTAGCGGGGGGCCTCTCCTACGAGCAGTACTTC.

This chain uses TRBV2 with TRBJ2-3; 7 bases match TRBD1. After removal of 6 bases from V and 6 bases from J, the junction contained 9 bases not matched to a gene. CDR3 length: 14 amino acids. Germline CDR1 reads SNHLY; CDR2 reads FYNNEI. The CDR3 here is CASRGDSHTDTQYF. In DNA, the CDR3 is TGTGCCAGCAGAGGGGACAGCCACACGGATACGCAGTATTTT.

This clone appeared once. The chain has TRBV18 and TRBJ2-3; 7 bases fit TRBD1. Germline values: CDR1 KGHSH, CDR2 LQKENI. The CDR3 has 16 residues. The ends lost 3 bases at V and 4 bases at J; junction bases unmatched: 10. The CDR3 region has the DNA TGTGCCAGCTCACCTAAAGACAGGGCCTTCGCAGATACGCAGTATTTT. Its protein is CASSPKDRAFADTQYF.

The chain has TRBV30 and TRBJ1-2; D not certain. V was shortened by 5 bases and J by 2 bases, with 21 bases between the two germline ends. Germline-derived CDR1 and CDR2 are GTSNPN and SVGIG (reference sequence). CDR3 length: 16 amino acids. The CDR3 DNA follows: TGTGCCTGGGCTACTGTGCTGGCGGCCGAGAACTATGGCTACACCTTC. The encoded protein is CAWATVLAAENYGYTF. Variable domain in full (rest from reference TRBV30 and TRBJ1-2): SQTIHQWPATLVQPVGSPLSLECTVEGTSNPNLYWYRQAAGRGLQLLFYSVGIGQISSEVPQNLSASRPQDRQFILSSKKLLLSDSGFYLCAWATVLAAENYGYTFGSGTRLTVV.

In its sample, this clone was seen many times. The chain recombines TRBV29-1 with TRBJ2-1; D ambiguous. In germline, CDR1 is SQVTM, CDR2 ANQGSEA. Between the trimmed V and J ends, which lost 6 bases and 1 base, there was a span of 10 bases. The CDR3 has 13 amino acids. Written as DNA, the CDR3 is TGCAGCGTAAAGACGGGTTCCTACAATGAGCAGTTCTTC. Amino acid sequence: CSVKTGSYNEQFF.

The chain uses TRBV7-2 and TRBJ2-7, with 12 bases matching TRBD2. J lost 2 bases, V lost 7 bases, and 9 bases had no gene match. This CDR3 spans 16 amino acids. Germline CDR1 reads SGHTA; CDR2 reads FQGNSA. CDR3 DNA: TGTGCCAGCACCTACGGACTAGCGGGACCGCCCTACGAGCAGTACTTC. The encoded protein is CASTYGLAGPPYEQYF. Together with reference TRBV7-2 and TRBJ2-7, the CDR3 gives the full variable domain: GAGVSQSPSNKVTEKGKDVELRCDPISGHTALYWYRQSLGQGLEFLIYFQGNSAPDKSGLPSDRFSAERTGGSVSTLTIQRTQQEDSAVYLCASTYGLAGPPYEQYFGPGTRLTVT.

This CDR3 is CASRSQDRNTEAFF. CDR3 nucleotides: TGTGCTAGTAGATCCCAGGACAGAAACACTGAAGCTTTCTTT. The gene calls are TRBV12-5 and TRBJ1-1, with a tentative D call TRBD1 (6 bases). CDR3 length equals 14 residues. V shed 8 bases and J shed 2 bases, with 15 bases lying between them. Germline CDR1 and CDR2: LGHNT and FRNRAP.

The rearrangement uses TRBV4-2 and TRBJ2-7; 7 bases agree with TRBD1. CDR3 length: 15 residues. CDR1 is LGHNA, CDR2 YNFKEQ, per germline. Trimming took 4 bases from V and 5 from J; bases not matched to a gene: 11. Written as DNA, the CDR3 is TGTGCCAGCAGCCGAAGGGGGCAGGGGACCAACGAGCAGTACTTC. It is translated as CASSRRGQGTNEQYF.

The chain combines TRBV28 with TRBJ2-1, with a weak D call TRBD2 (6 bases). Trimming removed 2 bases at V and 8 bases at J, with 13 bases between. Germline V gene lookup returns CDR1 MDHEN and CDR2 SYDVKM. The CDR3 sequence is 14 residues long. CDR3 sequence reads: CASSLAGTLDEQFF. As DNA, the CDR3 is TGTGCCAGCAGTTTAGCGGGGACTCTCGATGAGCAGTTCTTC.

This sequence joins TRBV5-4 and TRBJ1-2, with 10 bases fitting TRBD1. CDR1 and CDR2 (germline): SGHNT, YYREEE (reference sequence). V lost 4 bases to trimming and J lost 4 bases; unmatched junction nucleotides: 7. There are 15 residues in the CDR3. The CDR3 DNA is TGTGCCAGCAGCCAGGGACAGGGGACTTCCTATGGCTACACCTTC. Protein sequence: CASSQGQGTSYGYTF. The whole variable domain, remainder taken from reference TRBV5-4 and TRBJ1-2, is ETGVTQSPTHLIKTRGQQVTLRCSSQSGHNTVSWYQQALGQGPQFIFQYYREEENGRGNFPPRFSGLQFPNYSSELNVNALELDDSALYLCASSQGQGTSYGYTFGSGTRLTVV.